This entry is about one T cell receptor beta chain. Its antigen is still unknown. The sample originates from a study of cytomegalovirus exposure and HLA in healthy donors. At the level of the study: HLA-typed donors were the source of approximately 80 million unique TCRs, which an early data release held. Findings and caveats of the study: Of the V segments, some could not be distinguished, including TRBV6-2 and TRBV6-3, and were excluded. Several of the most significant clusters appeared, in a later analysis, to be linked to common viral pathogens. About 150 TCR beta chains were listed as cytomegalovirus-associated.

Between the trimmed V and J ends, which lost 8 bases and 0 bases, there was a span of 12 bases. The CDR3 extends over 14 amino acids. Germline values: CDR1 SNHLY, CDR2 FYNNEI. Use of 60 Vbeta and 13 Jbeta primers characterized the PCR. Sequenced by immunoSEQ multiplex PCR; TCRdb stores in-frame clones only, minus some. Its listing shows 200,000 or so clones. The V call is TRBV2, the J call TRBJ2-3; a possible D gene is TRBD2 (5 bases). Specimen: PBMCs. The receptor comes from a boy aged 5-17 years in good health and CMV-seronegative. CDR3: CASGAERSTDTQYF. As DNA, the CDR3 is TGTGCCAGCGGAGCGGAGAGGAGCACAGATACGCAGTATTTT.